The rows below give T cell receptor beta chains drawn from one sample of a study of T cell repertoires in cytomegalovirus infection. TCRdb passed the reads through MiXCR, listing each CDR3 protein once. This sample yields 150,000 to 190,000 distinct CDR3 sequences, of which 20% to 30% are seen a single time; 10% to 11% belongs to the top ten. Source material: PBMCs. These receptors all come from a human donor in good health (CMV status not recorded). Some clones in this sample may be carry-over from other donors' samples. Each CDR3 is given with its conserved first and last residue. A D gene is named only where the DNA matches it firmly. Some rows have no size entry. The others give once, few or many, or a class for an expanded clone.

d_call: NA; v_call: TRBV28; clone_size: few; j_call: TRBJ1-3; cdr3_aa: CASSFEGYSGNTIYF; cdr3_nt: TGTGCCAGCAGTTTTGAAGGGTACTCTGGAAACACCATATATTTT
d_call: TRBD1; v_call: TRBV20-1; clone_size: NA; j_call: TRBJ1-2; cdr3_aa: CSVGPGTGLSYGYTF; cdr3_nt: TGCAGCGTGGGGCCCGGGACAGGGTTGAGCTATGGCTACACCTTC
d_call: NA; v_call: TRBV6-4; clone_size: NA; j_call: TRBJ2-6; cdr3_aa: CASSVSHTGTSGANVLTF; cdr3_nt: TGTGCCAGCAGTGTGTCCCACACGGGCACTTCTGGGGCCAACGTCCTGACTTTC
d_call: TRBD1; v_call: TRBV7-2; clone_size: many; j_call: TRBJ1-2; cdr3_aa: CASSKLGQAHGYTF; cdr3_nt: TGTGCCAGCAGCAAACTAGGACAGGCCCATGGCTACACCTTC
d_call: TRBD2; v_call: TRBV20-1; clone_size: NA; j_call: TRBJ2-2; cdr3_aa: CSARGVGGGANTGELFF; cdr3_nt: TGCAGTGCTAGAGGAGTTGGGGGGGGAGCGAACACCGGGGAGCTGTTTTTT
d_call: NA; v_call: TRBV14; clone_size: NA; j_call: TRBJ2-1; cdr3_aa: CASSYAGGYNEQFF; cdr3_nt: TGTGCCAGCAGTTACGCAGGGGGGTACAATGAGCAGTTCTTC
d_call: TRBD2; v_call: TRBV5-1; clone_size: NA; j_call: TRBJ2-2; cdr3_aa: CASSLAAGATGELFF; cdr3_nt: TGCGCCAGCAGCTTGGCTGCGGGAGCAACCGGGGAGCTGTTTTTT
d_call: NA; v_call: TRBV19; clone_size: once; j_call: TRBJ1-5; cdr3_aa: CASSMTAGQPQHF; cdr3_nt: TGTGCCAGTAGTATGACAGCGGGACAGCCCCAGCATTTT
d_call: NA; v_call: TRBV15; clone_size: few; j_call: TRBJ1-6; cdr3_aa: CATSRDPLQALHF; cdr3_nt: TGTGCCACCAGCAGAGATCCCCTTCAGGCCCTCCACTTT
d_call: NA; v_call: TRBV12-3/TRBV12-4; clone_size: NA; j_call: TRBJ2-7; cdr3_aa: CASSLLGAREQYF; cdr3_nt: TGTGCCAGCAGTTTGTTGGGGGCGCGGGAGCAGTACTTC
d_call: TRBD1; v_call: TRBV28; clone_size: few; j_call: TRBJ1-5; cdr3_aa: CASSSRTGLYTNQPQHF; cdr3_nt: TGTGCCAGCAGTTCCAGGACAGGGCTCTATACCAATCAGCCCCAGCATTTT
d_call: NA; v_call: TRBV7-2; clone_size: many; j_call: TRBJ2-4; cdr3_aa: CASSLQRGVAKNIQYF; cdr3_nt: TGTGCCAGCAGCCTTCAGAGAGGGGTAGCCAAAAACATTCAGTACTTC
d_call: NA; v_call: TRBV9; clone_size: NA; j_call: TRBJ2-4; cdr3_aa: CASSVGDLDIQYF; cdr3_nt: TGTGCCAGCAGCGTAGGGGATTTAGACATTCAGTACTTC
d_call: NA; v_call: TRBV28; clone_size: few; j_call: TRBJ1-5; cdr3_aa: CATQGTNQPQHF; cdr3_nt: TGTGCCACCCAGGGGACAAATCAGCCCCAGCATTTT
d_call: TRBD1; v_call: TRBV14; clone_size: NA; j_call: TRBJ2-5; cdr3_aa: CASSQGGQGAETQYF; cdr3_nt: TGTGCCAGCAGCCAAGGGGGACAGGGGGCAGAGACCCAGTACTTC
d_call: NA; v_call: TRBV24-1; clone_size: NA; j_call: TRBJ1-2; cdr3_aa: CATSDSDNHGYTF; cdr3_nt: TGTGCCACCAGTGATTCTGACAACCATGGCTACACCTTC
d_call: NA; v_call: TRBV7-9; clone_size: few; j_call: TRBJ2-1; cdr3_aa: CASSLAAQYNEQFF; cdr3_nt: TGTGCCAGCAGCTTAGCGGCGCAGTACAATGAGCAGTTCTTC
d_call: TRBD2; v_call: TRBV28; clone_size: many; j_call: TRBJ2-5; cdr3_aa: CASSLLSGGYQETQYF; cdr3_nt: TGTGCCAGCAGTCTTCTTAGCGGGGGGTACCAAGAGACCCAGTACTTC
d_call: NA; v_call: TRBV7-2; clone_size: many; j_call: TRBJ2-2; cdr3_aa: CASSLSTGTGELFF; cdr3_nt: TGTGCCAGCAGCTTAAGTACAGGGACCGGGGAGCTGTTTTTT
d_call: TRBD1; v_call: TRBV6-6; clone_size: many; j_call: TRBJ2-6; cdr3_aa: CASSLGAQGAPGGANVLTF; cdr3_nt: TGTGCCAGCAGTCTCGGAGCGCAGGGGGCCCCCGGGGGGGCCAACGTCCTGACTTTC
d_call: NA; v_call: TRBV6-1; clone_size: few; j_call: TRBJ2-7; cdr3_aa: CASSGTGFGEQYF; cdr3_nt: TGTGCCAGCAGTGGAACAGGTTTCGGCGAGCAGTACTTC
d_call: NA; v_call: TRBV5-6; clone_size: NA; j_call: TRBJ2-2; cdr3_aa: CASRKIGWNRSANTGELFF; cdr3_nt: TGTGCCAGCAGGAAAATTGGATGGAACAGGTCGGCGAACACCGGGGAGCTGTTTTTT
d_call: NA; v_call: TRBV19; clone_size: NA; j_call: TRBJ2-1; cdr3_aa: CASCRGVAYNEQFF; cdr3_nt: TGTGCCAGTTGCCGAGGAGTCGCCTACAATGAGCAGTTCTTC
d_call: TRBD1; v_call: TRBV16; clone_size: NA; j_call: TRBJ2-1; cdr3_aa: CASSQDRSYNEQFF; cdr3_nt: TGTGCCAGCAGCCAGGACAGGTCCTACAATGAGCAGTTCTTC
d_call: NA; v_call: TRBV25-1; clone_size: NA; j_call: TRBJ1-4; cdr3_aa: CASSRGVNEKLFF; cdr3_nt: TGTGCCAGCAGCCGGGGAGTAAATGAAAAACTGTTTTTT
d_call: TRBD1; v_call: TRBV19; clone_size: few; j_call: TRBJ1-2; cdr3_aa: CASSKTGTGPFYGYTF; cdr3_nt: TGTGCCAGTAGCAAAACCGGGACAGGACCTTTCTATGGCTACACCTTC
d_call: TRBD1; v_call: TRBV7-2; clone_size: many; j_call: TRBJ1-4; cdr3_aa: CASSLAGGKEKLFF; cdr3_nt: TGTGCCAGCAGCTTAGCAGGGGGCAAGGAAAAACTGTTTTTT
d_call: TRBD2; v_call: TRBV11-2; clone_size: few; j_call: TRBJ2-1; cdr3_aa: CASSPSPPTSGQSSYNEQFF; cdr3_nt: TGTGCCAGCAGCCCTAGTCCCCCCACTAGCGGGCAAAGCTCCTACAATGAGCAGTTCTTC
d_call: NA; v_call: TRBV7-2; clone_size: many; j_call: TRBJ2-2; cdr3_aa: CASSLDSSTGELFF; cdr3_nt: TGTGCCAGCAGCTTAGACAGCTCCACCGGGGAGCTGTTTTTT
d_call: NA; v_call: TRBV7-9; clone_size: few; j_call: TRBJ2-5; cdr3_aa: CASSYALGQREETQYF; cdr3_nt: TGTGCCAGCAGCTACGCCCTAGGTCAGCGGGAAGAGACCCAGTACTTC
d_call: NA; v_call: TRBV28; clone_size: NA; j_call: TRBJ2-1; cdr3_aa: CASSLGASGVEQFF; cdr3_nt: TGTGCCAGCAGTCTAGGAGCCTCGGGGGTTGAGCAGTTCTTC
d_call: NA; v_call: TRBV5-1; clone_size: few; j_call: TRBJ2-7; cdr3_aa: CASSSQAVTVSVEQYF; cdr3_nt: TGCGCCAGCAGCTCCCAGGCAGTGACAGTCTCTGTCGAGCAGTACTTC
d_call: NA; v_call: TRBV7-9; clone_size: many; j_call: TRBJ2-7; cdr3_aa: CASTSSSSSYEQYF; cdr3_nt: TGTGCCAGCACCTCCTCCTCGAGCTCCTACGAGCAGTACTTC
d_call: NA; v_call: TRBV4-3; clone_size: NA; j_call: TRBJ2-3; cdr3_aa: CASSQGSRAASTDTQYF; cdr3_nt: TGCGCCAGCAGCCAAGGGAGTCGCGCAGCTAGCACAGATACGCAGTATTTT
d_call: NA; v_call: TRBV18; clone_size: few; j_call: TRBJ1-1; cdr3_aa: CASSPEDSPDTEAFF; cdr3_nt: TGTGCCAGCTCACCCGAGGACAGTCCGGACACTGAAGCTTTCTTT
d_call: NA; v_call: TRBV20-1; clone_size: NA; j_call: TRBJ2-5; cdr3_aa: CSAPLPGRDRETQYF; cdr3_nt: TGCAGTGCTCCCCTCCCCGGTCGGGATCGGGAGACCCAGTACTTC
d_call: TRBD2; v_call: TRBV27; clone_size: NA; j_call: TRBJ2-3; cdr3_aa: CASSSSGSFGDTQYF; cdr3_nt: TGTGCCAGCAGTTCTAGCGGGAGCTTTGGAGATACGCAGTATTTT
d_call: NA; v_call: TRBV6-2/TRBV6-3; clone_size: few; j_call: TRBJ2-7; cdr3_aa: CASRGDAGFYEQYF; cdr3_nt: TGTGCCAGCAGGGGGGACGCAGGTTTCTACGAGCAGTACTTC
d_call: NA; v_call: TRBV12-3/TRBV12-4; clone_size: NA; j_call: TRBJ1-1; cdr3_aa: CASAKYLNTEAFF; cdr3_nt: TGTGCCAGCGCCAAATACCTGAACACTGAAGCTTTCTTT
d_call: NA; v_call: TRBV29-1; clone_size: NA; j_call: TRBJ2-2; cdr3_aa: CSVRGARTGELFF; cdr3_nt: TGCAGCGTTCGAGGGGCGCGGACCGGGGAGCTGTTTTTT
d_call: NA; v_call: TRBV5-6; clone_size: NA; j_call: TRBJ2-7; cdr3_aa: CASSPGGALSYEQYF; cdr3_nt: TGTGCCAGCAGCCCGGGCGGAGCCCTCTCCTACGAGCAGTACTTC
d_call: TRBD1; v_call: TRBV7-2; clone_size: many; j_call: TRBJ2-7; cdr3_aa: CASSSLDRVYEQYF; cdr3_nt: TGTGCCAGCAGCTCCCTCGACAGGGTCTACGAGCAGTACTTC
d_call: NA; v_call: TRBV24-1; clone_size: many; j_call: TRBJ2-7; cdr3_aa: CATSDGGRTLGF; cdr3_nt: TGTGCCACCAGTGATGGGGGACGTACCCTCGGCTTC
d_call: NA; v_call: TRBV19; clone_size: NA; j_call: TRBJ2-3; cdr3_aa: CARRSAEATQYF; cdr3_nt: TGTGCCAGAAGGTCGGCAGAGGCTACGCAGTATTTT
d_call: NA; v_call: TRBV15; clone_size: few; j_call: TRBJ2-3; cdr3_aa: CATSRDPPRRRLTDTQYF; cdr3_nt: TGTGCCACCAGCAGAGATCCCCCCCGTCGGAGGCTCACAGATACGCAGTATTTT
d_call: TRBD2; v_call: TRBV6-1; clone_size: few; j_call: TRBJ2-1; cdr3_aa: CASSPRGSGSNEQFF; cdr3_nt: TGTGCCAGCAGCCCCCGTGGTAGCGGGAGCAATGAGCAGTTCTTC
d_call: NA; v_call: TRBV7-2; clone_size: many; j_call: TRBJ2-1; cdr3_aa: CASSFPGLSGEQFF; cdr3_nt: TGTGCCAGCAGCTTTCCGGGACTGTCGGGGGAGCAGTTCTTC
d_call: NA; v_call: TRBV5-4; clone_size: NA; j_call: TRBJ1-1; cdr3_aa: CASSFPGVDTLNTEAFF; cdr3_nt: TGTGCCAGCAGCTTTCCTGGGGTGGACACTTTGAACACTGAAGCTTTCTTT
d_call: NA; v_call: TRBV28; clone_size: many; j_call: TRBJ2-5; cdr3_aa: CASSDGRTQYF; cdr3_nt: TGTGCCAGCAGTGACGGAAGGACCCAGTACTTC
d_call: TRBD2; v_call: TRBV7-8; clone_size: many; j_call: TRBJ2-3; cdr3_aa: CASSSREKGTDTQYF; cdr3_nt: TGTGCCAGCAGCTCGCGGGAGAAAGGCACAGATACGCAGTATTTT
d_call: NA; v_call: TRBV7-3; clone_size: NA; j_call: TRBJ2-7; cdr3_aa: CASSLIPGDEQYF; cdr3_nt: TGTGCCAGCAGCTTAATCCCAGGGGACGAGCAGTACTTC